This TCR beta chain was recovered during a study of blood T cells in healthy people across ages. Study background: About one barcoded TCR beta cDNA was captured per two T cells.

With each sample, at least 5.5 micrograms of total RNA were extracted. Primers used in a second PCR of about 6 to 11 cycles were a sample-barcoded 5' primer and a J-beta primer mix. MiXCR, run by TCRdb on the 5' RACE reads, gives a single entry per CDR3 protein. The data hold approximately 940,000 distinct CDR3 sequences, with under 50% observed a single time. This CDR3 is built from 15 residues. The germline CDR1 and CDR2 sequences are MGHRA and YSYEKL. Concerning this clonotype: Its antigen is as yet unknown.

Study results and limitations: Among long-lived donors, naive CD4+ cells were more numerous and diversity higher than in aged donors. A roughly linear fall in TCR beta diversity per million T cells was seen with increasing age.

Sequencing was carried out using blood. This receptor was obtained from a man aged 25 to 45 in good health. This chain connects TRBV4-1 to TRBJ2-5, with no clear D. The DNA end lines up better with TRBJ2-7; the J call may be wrong. CDR3 protein: CASSQDSAVTYEQYF. The CDR3 DNA reads as TGCGCCAGCAGCCAAGATTCTGCGGTCACCTACGAGCAGTACTTC.